This TCR beta chain was documented in a study of cytomegalovirus exposure and HLA in healthy donors. Vbeta (60) and Jbeta (13) primers were used in the PCR. Sequenced by immunoSEQ multiplex PCR; TCRdb stores in-frame clones only, minus some. This sample carries fewer than 150,000 clones, 75% to 85% of them seen once, and the ten largest clones take 7.5% to 9%. Of note for this clone: Its specificity is not known.

General study points: By HLA locus, TCR association rates varied in a later analysis, with DRB1 showing the most and HLA-C the fewest.

Germline loops: CDR1 SGHRS, CDR2 YFSETQ. The CDR3 has 18 amino acids. Trimming at V came to 0 bases and at J to 0 bases, leaving 8 bases not matched to a gene. The sequence derives from a female donor in good health and CMV-seropositive. The J gene is TRBJ2-3, the V gene TRBV5-1, with TRBD1 matching over 9 bases. The material sequenced was PBMCs. The CDR3 loop is CASSLAGYGQGSTDTQYF. The CDR3 bases are TGCGCCAGCAGCTTGGCAGGATACGGACAGGGGAGCACAGATACGCAGTATTTT.